The present T cell receptor beta chain was sequenced within a study of spatial heterogeneity in lung cancer. V lost 0 bases to trimming and J lost 6 bases, with 19 bases between them. This CDR3 is built from 17 residues. Germline-derived CDR1 and CDR2 are MGHRA and YSYEKL. This clonotype was detected only a few times. The antigen is not known. Time point given: sample taken at primary tumor resection. Donors were under 90 untreated early-stage non-small cell lung cancer patients. Unique molecular identifiers, one per molecule, were present on every TCR cDNA molecule. TCRdb re-called the 5' RACE reads through MiXCR, storing one row per CDR3 protein. The profile shows roughly 7,400 distinct CDR3 sequences, approximately 19% of them singletons. General study findings and limits: Ubiquitous and regional expanded TCR counts tracked ubiquitous and regional nonsynonymous mutations, respectively. One measure, the expanded intratumoral alpha and beta TCR count, tracked tumor mutation counts.

Sequences were derived from lung tumor tissue, sampled at surgery. The chain joins TRBV4-1 to TRBJ2-3; perhaps TRBD2 as D (5 bases). The receptor comes from a female donor with early-stage non-small cell lung cancer. Here the CDR3 reads CASSQEGWGSGGDTQYF. The DNA for the CDR3 is TGCGCCAGCAGCCAAGAAGGATGGGGAAGTGGCGGGGATACGCAGTATTTT.